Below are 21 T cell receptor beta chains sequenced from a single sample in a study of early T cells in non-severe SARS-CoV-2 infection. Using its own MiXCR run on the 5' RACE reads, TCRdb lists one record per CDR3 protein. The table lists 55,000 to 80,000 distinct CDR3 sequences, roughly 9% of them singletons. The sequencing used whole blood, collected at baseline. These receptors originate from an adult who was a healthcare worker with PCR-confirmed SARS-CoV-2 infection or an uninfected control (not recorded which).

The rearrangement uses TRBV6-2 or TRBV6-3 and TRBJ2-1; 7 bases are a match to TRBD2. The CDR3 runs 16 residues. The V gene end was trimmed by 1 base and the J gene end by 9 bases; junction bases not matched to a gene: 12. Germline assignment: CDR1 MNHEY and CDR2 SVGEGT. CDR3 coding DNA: TGTGCCAGCAGTTACTGGCCCAGCGGGGAGGGGAGTGAGCAGTTCTTC. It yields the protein CASSYWPSGEGSEQFF.

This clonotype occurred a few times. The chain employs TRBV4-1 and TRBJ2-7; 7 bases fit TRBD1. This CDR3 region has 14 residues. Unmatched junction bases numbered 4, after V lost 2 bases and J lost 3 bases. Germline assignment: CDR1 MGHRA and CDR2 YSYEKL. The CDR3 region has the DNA TGCGCCAGCAGCCAAAAGGGGGCGGGCTACGAGCAGTACTTC. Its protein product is CASSQKGAGYEQYF.

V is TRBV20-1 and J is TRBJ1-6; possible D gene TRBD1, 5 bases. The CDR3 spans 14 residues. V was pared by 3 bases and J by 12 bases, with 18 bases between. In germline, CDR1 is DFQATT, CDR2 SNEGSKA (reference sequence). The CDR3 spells CSARRGGGEGPLHF. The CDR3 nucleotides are TGCAGTGCTAGGAGGGGCGGCGGAGAGGGACCCCTCCACTTT.

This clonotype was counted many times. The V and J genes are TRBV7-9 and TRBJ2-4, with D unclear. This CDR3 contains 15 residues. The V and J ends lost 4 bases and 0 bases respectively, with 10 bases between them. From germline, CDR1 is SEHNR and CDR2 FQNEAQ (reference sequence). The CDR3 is CASSSPLEAKNIQYF. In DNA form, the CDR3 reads TGTGCCAGCAGCTCGCCACTTGAAGCCAAAAACATTCAGTACTTC.

The chain's CDR3 is CASSRPGLATYEQYF. CDR3 nucleotide sequence: TGTGCCAGCAGTCGTCCGGGACTAGCGACCTACGAGCAGTACTTC. V is TRBV6-2 or TRBV6-3 and J is TRBJ2-7, with TRBD2 matching over 10 bases. The CDR3 covers 15 residues. The V gene's germline CDR1 is MNHEY and CDR2 SVGEGT. With 5 bases clipped from V and 2 bases from J, the junction kept 6 bases outside the gene matches.

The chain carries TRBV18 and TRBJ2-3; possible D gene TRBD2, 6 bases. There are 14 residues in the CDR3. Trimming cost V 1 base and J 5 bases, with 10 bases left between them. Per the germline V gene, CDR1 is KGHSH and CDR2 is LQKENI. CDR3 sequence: CASSPRGIGDTQYF. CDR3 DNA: TGTGCCAGCTCACCACGCGGGATTGGAGATACGCAGTATTTT.

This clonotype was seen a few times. CDR3 loop: CASSRYNEQYF. Written as DNA, the CDR3 is TGTGCCAGTAGTCGGTATAACGAGCAGTACTTC. The rearrangement links TRBV19 to TRBJ2-7; no firm D call. The CDR3 sequence is 11 residues long. Germline loops: CDR1 LNHDA, CDR2 SQIVND (reference sequence). V lost 5 bases, J lost 5 bases, and 7 bases lay in between.

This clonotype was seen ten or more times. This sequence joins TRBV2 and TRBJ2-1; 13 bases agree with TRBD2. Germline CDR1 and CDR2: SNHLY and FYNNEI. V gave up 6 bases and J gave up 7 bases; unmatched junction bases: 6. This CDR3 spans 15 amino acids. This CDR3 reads CASSPLAGGSNEQFF. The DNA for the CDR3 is TGTGCCAGCAGCCCACTAGCGGGAGGGTCAAATGAGCAGTTCTTC.

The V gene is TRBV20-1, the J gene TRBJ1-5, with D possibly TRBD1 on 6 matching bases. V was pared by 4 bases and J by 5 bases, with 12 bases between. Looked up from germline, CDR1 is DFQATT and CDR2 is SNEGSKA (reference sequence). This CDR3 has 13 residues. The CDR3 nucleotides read TGCAGTGCTAAGGGGGGATTCTATCAGCCCCAGCATTTT. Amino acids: CSAKGGFYQPQHF.

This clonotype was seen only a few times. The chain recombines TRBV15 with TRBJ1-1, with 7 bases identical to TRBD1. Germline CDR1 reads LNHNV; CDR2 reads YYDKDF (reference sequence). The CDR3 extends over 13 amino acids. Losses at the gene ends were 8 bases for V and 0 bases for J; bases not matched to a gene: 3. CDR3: CATSGQLNTEAFF. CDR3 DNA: TGTGCCACCTCGGGACAGCTGAACACTGAAGCTTTCTTT. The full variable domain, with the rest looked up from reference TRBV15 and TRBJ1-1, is DAMVIQNPRYQVTQFGKPVTLSCSQTLNHNVMYWYQQKSSQAPKLLFHYYDKDFNNEADTPDNFQSRRPNTSFCFLDIRSPGLGDTAMYLCATSGQLNTEAFFGQGTRLTVV.

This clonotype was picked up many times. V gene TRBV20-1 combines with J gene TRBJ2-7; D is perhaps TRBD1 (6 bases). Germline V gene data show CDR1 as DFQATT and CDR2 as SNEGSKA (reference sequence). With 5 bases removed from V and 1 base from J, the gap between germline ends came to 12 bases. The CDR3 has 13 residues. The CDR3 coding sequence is TGCAGTGCTTTATGGACAGAGTCCTACGAGCAGTACTTC. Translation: CSALWTESYEQYF.

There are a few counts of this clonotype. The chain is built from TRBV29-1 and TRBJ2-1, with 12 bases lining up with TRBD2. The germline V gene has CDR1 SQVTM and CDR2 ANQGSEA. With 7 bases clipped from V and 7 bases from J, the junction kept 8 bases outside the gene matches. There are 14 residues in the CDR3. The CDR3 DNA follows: TGCAGCGGGAGACTAGCGGGAGTGGGGAATGAGCAGTTCTTC. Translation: CSGRLAGVGNEQFF.

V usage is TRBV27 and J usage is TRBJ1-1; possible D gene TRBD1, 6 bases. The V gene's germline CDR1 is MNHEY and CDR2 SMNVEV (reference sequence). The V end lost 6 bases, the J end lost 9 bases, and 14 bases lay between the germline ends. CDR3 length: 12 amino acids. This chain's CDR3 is CASSPGTQQAFF. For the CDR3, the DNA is TGTGCCAGCAGCCCGGGGACACAACAAGCTTTCTTT.

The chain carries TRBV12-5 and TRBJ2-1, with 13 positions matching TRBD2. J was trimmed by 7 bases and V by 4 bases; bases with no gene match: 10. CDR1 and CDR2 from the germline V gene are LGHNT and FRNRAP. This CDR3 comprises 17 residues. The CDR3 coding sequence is TGTGCTAGTGGTTCTCCATTGACTAGCGGGAGGATGAATGAGCAGTTCTTC. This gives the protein CASGSPLTSGRMNEQFF.

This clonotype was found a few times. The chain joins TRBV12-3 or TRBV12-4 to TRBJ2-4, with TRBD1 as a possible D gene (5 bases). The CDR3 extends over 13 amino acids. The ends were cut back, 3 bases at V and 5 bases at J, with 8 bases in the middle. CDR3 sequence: CASSLGRENIQYF. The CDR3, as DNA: TGTGCCAGCAGTTTGGGCAGGGAAAACATTCAGTACTTC.

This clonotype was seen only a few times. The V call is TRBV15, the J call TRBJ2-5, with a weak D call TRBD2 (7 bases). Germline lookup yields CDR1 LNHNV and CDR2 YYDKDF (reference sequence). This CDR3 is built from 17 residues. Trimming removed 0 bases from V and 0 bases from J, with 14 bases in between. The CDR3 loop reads CATSRDQGRVYQETQYF. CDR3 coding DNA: TGTGCCACCAGCAGAGATCAGGGGAGGGTGTACCAAGAGACCCAGTACTTC.

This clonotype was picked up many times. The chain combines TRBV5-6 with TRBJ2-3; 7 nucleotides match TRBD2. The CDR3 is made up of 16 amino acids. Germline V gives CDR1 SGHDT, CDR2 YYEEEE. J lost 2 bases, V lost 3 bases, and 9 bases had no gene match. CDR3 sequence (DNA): TGTGCCAGCAGCTCGGTCCAAAGCGGGGTCACAGATACGCAGTATTTT. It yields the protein CASSSVQSGVTDTQYF. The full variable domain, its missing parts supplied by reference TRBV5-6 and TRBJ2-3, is DAGVTQSPTHLIKTRGQQVTLRCSPKSGHDTVSWYQQALGQGPQFIFQYYEEEERQRGNFPDRFSGHQFPNYSSELNVNALLLGDSALYLCASSSVQSGVTDTQYFGPGTRLTVL.

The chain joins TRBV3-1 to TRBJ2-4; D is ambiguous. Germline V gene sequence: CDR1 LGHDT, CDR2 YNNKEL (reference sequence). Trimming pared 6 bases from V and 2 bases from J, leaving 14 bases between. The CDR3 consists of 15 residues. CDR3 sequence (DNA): TGTGCCAGCAGTCAGCGCGCCATGACCAAAAACATTCAGTACTTC. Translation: CASSQRAMTKNIQYF. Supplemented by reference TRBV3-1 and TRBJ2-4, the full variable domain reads DTAVSQTPKYLVTQMGNDKSIKCEQNLGHDTMYWYKQDSKKFLKIMFSYNNKELIINETVPNRFSPKSPDKAHLNLHINSLELGDSAVYFCASSQRAMTKNIQYFGAGTRLSVL.

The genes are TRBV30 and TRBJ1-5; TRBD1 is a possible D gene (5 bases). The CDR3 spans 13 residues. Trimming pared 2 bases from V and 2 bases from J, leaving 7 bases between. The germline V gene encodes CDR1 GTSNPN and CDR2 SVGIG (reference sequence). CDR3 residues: CAWSSGGNQPQHF. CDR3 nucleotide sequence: TGTGCCTGGAGTTCGGGGGGCAATCAGCCCCAGCATTTT.

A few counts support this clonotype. The CDR3 DNA follows: TGTGCCAGCAGTCCCGACAGGATCTATGGCTACACCTTC. It specifies CASSPDRIYGYTF. This chain links TRBV12-3 or TRBV12-4 with TRBJ1-2; D possibly corresponds to TRBD1 (6 bases). CDR3 size: 13 residues. V was shortened by 5 bases and J by 4 bases, with 11 bases between the two germline ends.

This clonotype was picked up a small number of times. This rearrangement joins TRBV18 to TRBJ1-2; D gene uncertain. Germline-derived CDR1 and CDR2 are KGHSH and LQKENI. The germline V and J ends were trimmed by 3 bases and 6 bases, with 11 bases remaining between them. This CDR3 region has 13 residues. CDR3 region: CASSPLRSNGYTF. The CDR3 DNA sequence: TGTGCCAGCTCACCTCTCAGGAGTAATGGCTACACCTTC.